Below, one T cell receptor beta chain is given with its context. Its antigen is as yet unknown. Only in-frame clones appear in the TCRdb table, and some are missing; sequencing was by immunoSEQ multiplex PCR. The sample holds about 36,000 clones, over 75% seen once. The entry originates in a study of OX40 agonist ivuxolimab in advanced cancers. The germline V and J ends were trimmed by 1 base and 2 bases, with 12 bases remaining between them. The CDR3 is 15 residues long. The germline CDR1 and CDR2 sequences are SGHTA and FQGNSA. Study conclusions and caveats: On average, CD8+ T cells showed a greater number of expanded clones than CD4+.

The TCR sequence derives from an adult with an advanced solid tumor such as melanoma, head and neck, liver or kidney cancer. The sequences come from CD4+ or CD8+ T cells sorted from blood, collected in a trial of the OX40 agonist ivuxolimab. The V and J genes are TRBV7-2 and TRBJ2-7; perhaps TRBD1 as D (6 bases). The CDR3: CASSLGPTGTYEQYF. The CDR3 DNA follows: TGTGCCAGCAGCTTAGGTCCGACAGGAACCTACGAGCAGTACTTC.